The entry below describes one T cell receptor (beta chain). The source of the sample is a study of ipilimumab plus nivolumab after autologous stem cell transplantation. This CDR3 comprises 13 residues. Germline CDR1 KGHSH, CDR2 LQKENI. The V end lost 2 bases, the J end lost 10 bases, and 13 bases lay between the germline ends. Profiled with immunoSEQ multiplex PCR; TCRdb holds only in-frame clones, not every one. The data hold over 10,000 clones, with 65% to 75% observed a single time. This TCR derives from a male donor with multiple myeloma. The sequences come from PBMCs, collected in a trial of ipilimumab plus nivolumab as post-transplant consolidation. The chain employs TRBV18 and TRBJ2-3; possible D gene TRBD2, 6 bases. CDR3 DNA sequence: TGTGCCAGCTCACCAAGGCGGGATAGGGCGCAGTATTTT. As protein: CASSPRRDRAQYF.